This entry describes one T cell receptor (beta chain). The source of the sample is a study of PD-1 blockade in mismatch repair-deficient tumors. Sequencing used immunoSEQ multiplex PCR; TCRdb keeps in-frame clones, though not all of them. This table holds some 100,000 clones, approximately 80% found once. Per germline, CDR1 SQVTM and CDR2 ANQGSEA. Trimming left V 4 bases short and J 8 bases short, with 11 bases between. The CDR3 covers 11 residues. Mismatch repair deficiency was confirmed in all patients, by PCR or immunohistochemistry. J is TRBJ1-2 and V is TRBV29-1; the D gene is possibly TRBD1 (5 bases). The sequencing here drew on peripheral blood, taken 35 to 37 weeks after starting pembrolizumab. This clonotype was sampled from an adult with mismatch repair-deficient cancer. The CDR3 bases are TGCAGCGTTGTGTTGGGGCGAGGCTACACCTTC. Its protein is CSVVLGRGYTF.